Listed here are 8 T cell receptor beta chains from one sample, sequenced in a study of shared T cell receptors in the human thymus. This table comes from immunoSEQ multiplex PCR, and its TCRdb copy is limited to in-frame clones, with some not included. The sample has approximately 660,000 clones; approximately 90% are singletons. These same data were also listed under a study on human thymus T cells.

Sequenced input: thymocytes. The receptor source for this set is a boy less than two years old with a congenital heart defect.

This clone was observed a single time. V gene TRBV7-9 combines with J gene TRBJ2-1; 7 bases map to TRBD2. V lost 8 bases, J lost 1 base, and 11 bases stayed unmatched. CDR1 is SEHNR and CDR2 is FQNEAQ in the germline V gene (reference sequence). The CDR3 length is 16 residues. The chain's CDR3 is CASQRAGEKSYNEQFF. For the CDR3, the DNA is TGTGCCAGCCAGCGGGCGGGAGAGAAATCCTACAATGAGCAGTTCTTC.

This chain links TRBV21-1 with TRBJ2-7; the table gives TRBD2 as D, unverified against the DNA. TRBV21-1 represents a pseudogene. The CDR3 covers 13 residues. CDR3 in DNA: TGTGCCAGCAGCAGTAAGAAGGAGAACGAGCAGTACTTC. Its translation: CASSSKKENEQYF.

This chain uses TRBV4-2 with TRBJ2-3, with TRBD2 identical over 8 bases. The length of the CDR3 is 21 residues. V was clipped by 3 bases and J by 3 bases; unmatched bases: 23. Germline lookup yields CDR1 LGHNA and CDR2 YNFKEQ. The CDR3 DNA reads TGTGCCAGCAGCCATGTAAACGGGACTAGTATCGGGACTTTTAGGACAGATACGCAGTATTTT. It yields the protein CASSHVNGTSIGTFRTDTQYF.

The V gene is TRBV29-1, the J gene TRBJ2-1, with TRBD1 as a possible D gene (5 bases). Trimming cost V 6 bases and J 5 bases, with 20 bases left between them. Germline CDR1 and CDR2: SQVTM and ANQGSEA. The CDR3 contains 15 residues. CDR3 sequence (DNA): TGCAGCGTCTGGATCAGGGTACTTATAGACAATGAGCAGTTCTTC. Residues: CSVWIRVLIDNEQFF.

Concerning this clone: The germline gene is not matched at one end of the junction; a read error may be the cause. V gene TRBV7-9 combines with J gene TRBJ1-1; no reliable D call. The CDR3 runs to 11 residues. Germline V gives CDR1 SEHNR, CDR2 FQNEAQ (reference sequence). CDR3 residues: CASSFDTEAFF. The CDR3 region has the DNA TGTGCCAGCAGCTTTGACACCGAAGCTTTCTTT.

V and J are TRBV27 and TRBJ2-5, with a possible D match to TRBD2 (5 bases). The J call is in doubt because the DNA end fits TRBJ2-7 better. The CDR3 totals 12 residues. Germline CDR1 is MNHEY and CDR2 is SMNVEV (reference sequence). The CDR3 sequence is CASSSTGYEQYF. The CDR3 nucleotides read TGTGCCAGCAGCAGCACGGGGTACGAGCAGTACTTC.

DNA for the CDR3: TGCGCCAGCAGCCTACGACAGGCCCCCCCCTCTGGGGCCAACGTCCTGACTTTC. It specifies CASSLRQAPPSGANVLTF. This chain joins TRBV5-1 and TRBJ2-6, with D possibly matching TRBD1 (6 bases). Germline CDR1 SGHRS, CDR2 YFSETQ. V shed 4 bases and J shed 0 bases, with 17 bases lying between them. The CDR3 is 18 residues long.

The chain has TRBV13 and TRBJ2-7; a possible D gene is TRBD1 (6 bases). CDR3 size: 16 residues. Trimming cost V 5 bases and J 0 bases, with 17 bases left between them. Germline CDR1 is PRHDT and CDR2 is FYEKMQ (reference sequence). CDR3: CASSVGQLESSYEQYF. CDR3 nucleotide sequence: TGTGCCAGCAGCGTCGGACAGCTAGAGAGCTCCTACGAGCAGTACTTC. Looking up the rest from reference TRBV13 and TRBJ2-7 gives the full variable domain: AAGVIQSPRHLIKEKRETATLKCYPIPRHDTVYWYQQGPGQDPQFLISFYEKMQSDKGSIPDRFSAQQFSDYHSELNMSSLELGDSALYFCASSVGQLESSYEQYFGPGTRLTVT.